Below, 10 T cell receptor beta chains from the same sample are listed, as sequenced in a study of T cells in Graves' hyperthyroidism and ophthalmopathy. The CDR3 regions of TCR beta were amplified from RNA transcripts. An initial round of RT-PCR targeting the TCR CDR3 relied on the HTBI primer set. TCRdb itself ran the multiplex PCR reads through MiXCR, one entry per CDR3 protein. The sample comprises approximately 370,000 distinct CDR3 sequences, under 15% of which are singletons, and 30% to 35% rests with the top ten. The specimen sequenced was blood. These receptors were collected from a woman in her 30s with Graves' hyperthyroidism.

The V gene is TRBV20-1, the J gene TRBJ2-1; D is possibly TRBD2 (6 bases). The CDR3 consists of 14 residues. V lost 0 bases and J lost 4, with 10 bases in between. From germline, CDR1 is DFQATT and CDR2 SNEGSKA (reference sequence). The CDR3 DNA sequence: TGCAGTGCTAGAGAGGAGGGCCGGTACAATGAGCAGTTCTTC. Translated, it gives CSAREEGRYNEQFF.

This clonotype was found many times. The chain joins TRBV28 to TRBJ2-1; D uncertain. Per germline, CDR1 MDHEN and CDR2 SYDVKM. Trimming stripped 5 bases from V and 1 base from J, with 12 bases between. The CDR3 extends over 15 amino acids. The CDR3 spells CASSPLERSYNEQFF. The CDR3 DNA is TGTGCCAGCAGTCCCCTCGAGAGATCCTACAATGAGCAGTTCTTC.

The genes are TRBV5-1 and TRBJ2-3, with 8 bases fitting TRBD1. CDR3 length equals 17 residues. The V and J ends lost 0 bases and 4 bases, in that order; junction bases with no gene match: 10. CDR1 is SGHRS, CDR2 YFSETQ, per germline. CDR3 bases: TGCGCCAGCAGCTTGGGATCAGGGGGCGGTCAGGCAGATACGCAGTATTTT. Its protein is CASSLGSGGGQADTQYF.

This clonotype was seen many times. CDR3 residues: CASSALGLAGGRQETQYF. CDR3 sequence (DNA): TGTGCCAGCAGCGCCCTCGGGCTAGCGGGAGGAAGACAAGAGACCCAGTACTTC. The gene calls are TRBV6-1 and TRBJ2-5; 11 bases line up with TRBD2. CDR1 MNHNS and CDR2 SASEGT come from the germline V gene. This CDR3 has 18 amino acids. V trimming: 6 bases; J trimming: 2 bases; junction bases outside the gene matches: 14.

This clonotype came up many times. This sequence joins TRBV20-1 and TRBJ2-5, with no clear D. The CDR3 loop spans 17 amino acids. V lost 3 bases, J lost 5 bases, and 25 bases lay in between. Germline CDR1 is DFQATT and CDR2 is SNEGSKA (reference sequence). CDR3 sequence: CSASQARLDTFGETQYF. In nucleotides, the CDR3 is TGCAGTGCTAGTCAGGCTCGGCTAGACACTTTCGGGGAGACCCAGTACTTC.

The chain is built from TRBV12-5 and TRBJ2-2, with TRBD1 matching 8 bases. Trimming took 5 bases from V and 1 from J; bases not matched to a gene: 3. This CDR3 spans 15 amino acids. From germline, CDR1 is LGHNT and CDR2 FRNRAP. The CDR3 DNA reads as TGTGCTAGTGGTCCCGGGACAGGGAACACCGGGGAGCTGTTTTTT. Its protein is CASGPGTGNTGELFF.

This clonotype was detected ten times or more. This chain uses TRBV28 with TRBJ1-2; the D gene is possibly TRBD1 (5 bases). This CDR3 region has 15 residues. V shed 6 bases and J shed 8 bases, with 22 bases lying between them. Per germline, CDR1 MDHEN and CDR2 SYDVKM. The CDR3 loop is CASSQFSEGPWGYTF. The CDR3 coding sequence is TGTGCCAGCAGCCAGTTCTCGGAGGGGCCGTGGGGCTACACCTTC.

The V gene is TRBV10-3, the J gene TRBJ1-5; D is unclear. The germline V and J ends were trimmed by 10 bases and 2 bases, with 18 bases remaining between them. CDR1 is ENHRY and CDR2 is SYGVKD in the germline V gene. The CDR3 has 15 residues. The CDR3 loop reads CATYDPDGGNQPQHF. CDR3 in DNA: TGTGCCACCTATGACCCCGACGGGGGCAATCAGCCCCAGCATTTT.

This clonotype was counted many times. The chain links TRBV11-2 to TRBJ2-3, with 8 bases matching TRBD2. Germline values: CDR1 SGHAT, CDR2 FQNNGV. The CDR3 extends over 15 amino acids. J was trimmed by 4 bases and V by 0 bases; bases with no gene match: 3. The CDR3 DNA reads TGTGCCAGCAGCTTAGAGAGCGGGAGCTCAGATACGCAGTATTTT. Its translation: CASSLESGSSDTQYF.

CDR3 nucleotides: TGTGCCAGCAGCCTCGGGACTAGCGGGATGGAGCAGTACTTC. As protein: CASSLGTSGMEQYF. The chain is built from TRBV11-2 and TRBJ2-7, with 13 bases identical to TRBD2. Germline CDR1 reads SGHAT; CDR2 reads FQNNGV. The CDR3 runs to 14 residues. Trimming cost V 5 bases and J 7 bases; bases outside gene matches: 5.